This section outlines one T cell receptor beta chain sequence together with its context. TCRdb passed the 5' RACE reads through MiXCR, listing each CDR3 protein once. The sample carries approximately 85,000 distinct CDR3 sequences, 10% to 15% recorded once. These data originate in a study of T cells after yellow fever vaccination. The length of the CDR3 is 17 residues. Germline V CDR1 and CDR2: MNHEY, SVGAGI. V dropped 0 bases and J dropped 0 bases, with 12 bases sitting between them. This chain uses TRBV6-5 with TRBJ2-1; tentative D call: TRBD2 (6 bases). This sample comprised CD8+ T cells not binding an NS4B(214-222) dextramer, sorted from PBMCs, obtained 20 to 25 days after the first yellow fever vaccination. The origin of this receptor is a man in his late teens or twenties who received the YFV17D yellow fever vaccine. The CDR3 sequence: CASSYSPHGSSYNEQFF. CDR3 DNA: TGTGCCAGCAGTTACTCACCCCACGGGAGCTCCTACAATGAGCAGTTCTTC.